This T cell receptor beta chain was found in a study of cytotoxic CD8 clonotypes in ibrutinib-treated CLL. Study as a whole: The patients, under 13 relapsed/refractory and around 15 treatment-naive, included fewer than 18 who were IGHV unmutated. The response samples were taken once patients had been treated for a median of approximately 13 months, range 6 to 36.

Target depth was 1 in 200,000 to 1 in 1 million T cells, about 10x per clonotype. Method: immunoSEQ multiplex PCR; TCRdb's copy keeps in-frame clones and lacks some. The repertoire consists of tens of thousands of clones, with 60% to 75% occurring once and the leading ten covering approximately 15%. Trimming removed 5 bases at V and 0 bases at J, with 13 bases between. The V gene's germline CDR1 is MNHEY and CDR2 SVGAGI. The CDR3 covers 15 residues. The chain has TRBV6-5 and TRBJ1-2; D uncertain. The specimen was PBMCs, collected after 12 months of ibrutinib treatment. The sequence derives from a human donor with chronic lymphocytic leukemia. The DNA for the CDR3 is TGTGCCAGCAGTGGTAGCGAAAGAGCTAACTATGGCTACACCTTC. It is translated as CASSGSERANYGYTF.